A selection of T cell receptor beta chains follows, all from one sample in a study of Ad26.COV2.S vaccination and SARS-CoV-2 variants. Sequencing used immunoSEQ multiplex PCR; TCRdb keeps in-frame clones, though not all of them. The data show approximately 300,000 clones, 86% seen once. Sequenced material: peripheral blood, taken in a trial of Ad26.COV2.S vaccine versus placebo. The source of these receptors is a person aged 18-60 years who received the Ad26.COV2.S COVID-19 vaccine or a placebo. The CDR3 runs from the conserved cysteine through the conserved F or W. The D gene is left open where the match is weak. Only part of the rows carry a size: once, few, many, or a class if the clone is expanded.

d_call,clone_size,v_call,j_call,cdr3_aa,cdr3_nt
TRBD1,.,TRBV6-5,TRBJ1-1,CASSTPFGQGKTAFF,TGTGCCAGCAGTACCCCCTTCGGACAGGGGAAAACAGCTTTCTTT
.,.,TRBV5-1,TRBJ2-2,CASSLESGGITGELFF,TGCGCCAGCAGCTTGGAGTCGGGGGGCATTACCGGGGAGCTGTTTTTT
TRBD1,once,TRBV19,TRBJ1-5,CASTPGGGPGQPQHF,TGTGCCAGTACCCCAGGGGGGGGGCCGGGTCAGCCCCAGCATTTT
TRBD1,.,TRBV5-4,TRBJ2-3,CASSSVQGADTQYF,TGTGCCAGCAGCTCCGTTCAGGGGGCGGATACGCAGTATTTT
.,.,TRBV6-2/TRBV6-3,TRBJ1-5,CASSYSGFGQPQHF,TGTGCCAGCAGTTACTCGGGGTTCGGTCAGCCCCAGCATTTT
.,once,TRBV5-1,TRBJ1-2,CASSSGHDNGYTF,TGCGCCAGCAGCTCTGGACATGATAATGGCTACACCTTC
TRBD2,.,TRBV5-4,TRBJ2-3,CASSAGLAGGPGDTQYF,TGTGCCAGCAGCGCGGGACTAGCGGGGGGGCCCGGAGATACGCAGTATTTT
.,.,TRBV27,TRBJ1-5,CASRIHSNQPQHF,TGTGCCAGCAGAATCCATAGCAATCAGCCCCAGCATTTT
TRBD1,.,TRBV9,TRBJ2-1,CASSVAPSRGTGDNEQFF,TGTGCCAGCAGCGTAGCTCCGAGCAGGGGGACAGGGGACAATGAGCAGTTCTTC
TRBD2,.,TRBV5-1,TRBJ2-1,CASSLVTSGGPSREQFF,TGCGCCAGCAGCTTGGTAACGAGCGGGGGGCCCAGTCGTGAGCAGTTCTTC
.,.,TRBV6-6,TRBJ1-3,CASSPRTLPRLFSGNTIYF,TGTGCCAGCAGTCCTAGGACACTTCCTCGCTTATTCTCTGGAAACACCATATATTTT
.,.,TRBV7-6,TRBJ2-5,CASSFPGGRKETQYF,TGTGCCAGCAGCTTCCCAGGGGGGAGGAAAGAGACCCAGTACTTC
.,.,TRBV5-1,TRBJ1-1,CASSLLPNTEAFF,TGCGCCAGCAGCCTCCTACCGAACACTGAAGCTTTCTTT
.,.,TRBV7-2,TRBJ1-1,CASKVRGVNTEAFF,TGTGCCAGCAAAGTACGAGGGGTGAACACTGAAGCTTTCTTT
.,.,TRBV6-5,TRBJ1-1,CASSYSPEDTEAFF,TGTGCCAGCAGTTACTCTCCAGAGGACACTGAAGCTTTCTTT
TRBD1,.,TRBV18,TRBJ2-2,CASSQRQGVFSGELFF,TGTGCCAGCTCACAACGACAGGGGGTATTCTCCGGGGAGCTGTTTTTT
TRBD1,.,TRBV7-8,TRBJ1-1,CASSLGGGRGTEAFF,TGTGCCAGCAGCTTAGGAGGGGGCAGGGGCACTGAAGCTTTCTTT
TRBD1,.,TRBV25-1,TRBJ1-2,CASSEAGGDGYTF,TGTGCCAGCAGTGAAGCAGGGGGCGATGGCTACACCTTC
.,.,TRBV18,TRBJ2-5,CASSPPGVETQYF,TGTGCCAGCTCACCACCAGGGGTGGAGACCCAGTACTTC
.,.,TRBV19,TRBJ2-3,CASSIVPVSTDTQYF,TGTGCCAGTAGTATAGTTCCAGTTAGCACAGATACGCAGTATTTT
TRBD1,.,TRBV4-2,TRBJ1-4,CASSQDPGQGVEKLFF,TGTGCCAGCAGCCAAGACCCGGGACAGGGGGTCGAAAAACTGTTTTTT